The entry that follows covers one T cell receptor beta chain sequence. The sample belongs to a study of blood T cell repertoires in COVID-19. For the study at large: COVID-19 samples, acute and convalescent, were from the United States, Italy and Spain.

The germline V and J ends were trimmed by 4 bases and 0 bases, with 19 bases remaining between them. CDR3 size: 17 residues. Germline CDR1 and CDR2: SGHKS and YYEKEE (reference sequence). Produced via immunoSEQ multiplex PCR; TCRdb's table is partial and in-frame only. The data contain approximately 350,000 clones, approximately 86% of them seen just once; the ten biggest clones take up 7.1%. The sample was peripheral blood. The TCR sequence derives from a woman in her sixties or seventies with COVID-19, enrolled during active disease. V usage is TRBV5-5 and J usage is TRBJ1-1, with unresolved D. The CDR3 sequence is CASSLGNGRAMNTEAFF. The CDR3 nucleotides read TGTGCCAGCAGCCTCGGCAACGGGAGGGCAATGAACACTGAAGCTTTCTTT.